The 7 T cell receptor beta chains listed next were all sequenced from one sample in a study of blood T cell repertoires in COVID-19. Method: immunoSEQ multiplex PCR; TCRdb's copy keeps in-frame clones and lacks some. This table holds about 260,000 clones, around 87% found once. Sample: peripheral blood. The receptors come from a woman in her sixties with COVID-19, enrolled during active disease.

J is TRBJ2-7 and V is TRBV12-3 or TRBV12-4, with D possibly being TRBD2 (5 bases). V gave up 7 bases and J gave up 3 bases, with 7 bases separating them. This CDR3 has 11 residues. As DNA, the CDR3 is TGTGCCAGCACCGCGGGCTACGAGCAGTACTTC. Translated, it gives CASTAGYEQYF.

V usage is TRBV19 and J usage is TRBJ1-6, with D possibly TRBD1 on 5 matching bases. In germline, CDR1 is LNHDA, CDR2 SQIVND (reference sequence). The length of the CDR3 is 13 residues. The ends were cut back, 7 bases at V and 5 bases at J, with 9 bases in the middle. DNA for the CDR3: TGTGCCAGTAAAGGGGTAAATAATTCACCCCTCCACTTT. Translation gives CASKGVNNSPLHF.

The chain links TRBV7-7 to TRBJ2-7, with D tentatively TRBD1 (5 bases). Germline V gene data show CDR1 as SSHAT and CDR2 as FNYEAQ (reference sequence). V lost 1 base and J lost 4, with 11 bases in between. This CDR3 comprises 14 residues. The CDR3 bases are TGTGCCAGCAGCTTAGTTCCAGGGTCTTACGAGCAGTACTTC. Encoded protein: CASSLVPGSYEQYF.

This clone occurred a few times. The chain joins TRBV14 to TRBJ1-4, with D maybe TRBD1 (5 bases). The germline V gene encodes CDR1 SGHDN and CDR2 FVKESK. Trimming pared 4 bases from V and 2 bases from J, leaving 11 bases between. This CDR3 has 15 residues. The CDR3 nucleotides read TGTGCCAGCAGCCTTTTCAGGGCCACTAATGAAAAACTGTTTTTT. It specifies CASSLFRATNEKLFF.

The chain has TRBV30 and TRBJ1-2, with 7 bases matching TRBD1. The V segment lost 1 base and the J segment 2 bases; nucleotides outside the gene matches: 1. The CDR3 length is 13 residues. Germline CDR1 and CDR2: GTSNPN and SVGIG (reference sequence). The CDR3 sequence is CAWSAGQNYGYTF. The DNA for the CDR3 is TGTGCCTGGAGTGCGGGACAGAACTATGGCTACACCTTC.

This chain links TRBV30 with TRBJ2-7, with D possibly being TRBD1 (5 bases). Germline lookup yields CDR1 GTSNPN and CDR2 SVGIG (reference sequence). With 2 bases removed from V and 11 bases from J, the gap between germline ends came to 22 bases. The CDR3 has 14 amino acids. The CDR3 spells CAWSPPLIGARKYF. The DNA of the CDR3 is TGTGCCTGGAGTCCCCCCCTTATAGGGGCCCGCAAGTACTTC.

V is TRBV29-1 and J is TRBJ2-3; the D gene is possibly TRBD2 (6 bases). Germline V gene data show CDR1 as SQVTM and CDR2 as ANQGSEA. The CDR3 length is 12 residues. V dropped 8 bases and J dropped 6 bases, with 15 bases sitting between them. In DNA form, the CDR3 reads TGCAGCACTGGGAGGCAGGGCGATACGCAGTATTTT. Protein sequence: CSTGRQGDTQYF.